This T cell receptor beta chain was sequenced for a study of T cells in Graves' hyperthyroidism and ophthalmopathy. Criteria for exclusion of patients were uncontrolled infection, other autoimmune disease, pregnancy or lactation. This clonotype occurred a few times. A junction end diverges from the germline sequence, so it may reflect a read error. Germline V gene lookup returns CDR1 SGHRS and CDR2 YFSETQ. The CDR3 consists of 20 residues. TCR beta CDR3 region amplification was performed from RNA transcripts. When the TCR CDR3 underwent first-round RT-PCR, the HTBI primer set was used. TCRdb called the multiplex PCR reads again in MiXCR, with one record for every CDR3 protein. This sample has fewer than 650,000 distinct CDR3 sequences, with 12% to 15% found just once.

The sequence was collected from a middle-aged woman with Graves' hyperthyroidism. Sequencing was performed on blood. The chain uses TRBV5-1 and TRBJ1-1; TRBD1 might be the D (5 bases). The CDR3 region is CASSPGHTPAREGGNAEAFF. DNA of the CDR3: TGCGCTAGCAGCCCGGGCCACACTCCCGCCAGGGAGGGTGGGAACGCTGAAGCTTTCTTT.